This T cell receptor (beta chain) derives from a study of Ad26.COV2.S vaccination and SARS-CoV-2 variants. A word on this clone: The antigen remains unidentified.

Study results and caveats: Non-spike TCR breadth was similar in vaccine and placebo recipients. Assessments of TCR breadth and depth may have underestimated the total T cell responses.

V was clipped by 4 bases and J by 3 bases, with 12 bases between them. The germline V gene encodes CDR1 LGHDT and CDR2 YNNKEL (reference sequence). The CDR3 totals 14 residues. Clones were sequenced by immunoSEQ multiplex PCR, and TCRdb holds only the in-frame ones, with some missing. Of around 250,000 clones in the sample, roughly 85% are singletons; the top ten hold about 2.8%. Treatment: over 15 received Ad26.COV2.S at low or high dose, single or two shots; roughly five received placebo; per-sample allocation not given. Day 63 after the first vaccine or placebo injection was the time point for sampling.

This rearrangement joins TRBV3-1 (or the pseudogene TRBV3-2) to TRBJ1-1; no definite D call. The TCR originated in a person aged 18-65 years who received the Ad26.COV2.S COVID-19 vaccine or a placebo. Sequenced here: peripheral blood, sampled in a trial of Ad26.COV2.S vaccine versus placebo. The CDR3 reads CASSPPTWDTEAFF. The DNA for the CDR3 is TGTGCCAGCAGCCCCCCGACCTGGGACACTGAAGCTTTCTTT.